This T cell receptor beta chain was found in a study of blood T cell repertoires in COVID-19. Looking at the study overall: Some COVID-19 samples were acute and others convalescent; all came from the United States, Italy and Spain.

Repertoires were generated with immunoSEQ multiplex PCR, while TCRdb's copy carries only in-frame clones and drops some. The table has a few hundred thousand clones, around nine tenths seen once. This CDR3 region has 13 residues. J was trimmed by 4 bases and V by 10 bases; bases with no gene match: 7. In germline, CDR1 is ENHRY, CDR2 SYGVKD. This clonotype was sampled from a woman aged 60-75 years in a cohort exposed to, infected with or recovered from COVID-19 (not recorded which). Sequenced sample: PBMCs or T cells enriched from blood (not recorded which). This chain links TRBV10-3 with TRBJ2-1; 7 bases agree with TRBD2. CDR3 in DNA: TGTGCCAGCAGAGTCGGGGGGTACAATGAGCAGTTCTTC. Protein sequence: CASRVGGYNEQFF.